These T cell receptor beta chains were read from a single sample in a study of molecular identifiers for immune sequencing clone quantification. TCRdb reanalysed the PCR reads using MiXCR and keeps one entry per CDR3 protein. The sample has more than 85,000 distinct CDR3 sequences; 35% are singletons. The sequencing sample was made of naive CD8+ T cells from blood, with Jurkat cell RNA spiked in. The receptors were gathered from a human donor in good health. Some libraries in this study had Jurkat cell RNA spiked in. CDR3s leave out the opening cysteine and the closing phenylalanine or tryptophan. Each record gives: J gene, V gene, CDR3 protein.

TRBJ1-5 | TRBV28 | ASSFPQARGQPQH
TRBJ2-7 | TRBV7-9 | ASSLSGRTYEQY
TRBJ2-3 | TRBV9 | ASSVVTAPMDTQY
TRBJ2-7 | TRBV7-8 | ASSFLGEALAGGSYEQY
TRBJ1-1 | TRBV27 | ASSFYMNTEAF
TRBJ2-5 | TRBV5-4 | ASSIAGTGVETQY
TRBJ2-3 | TRBV7-6 | ASSSYTDTQY
TRBJ2-3 | TRBV15 | ATSSERTRYTQY
TRBJ2-1 | TRBV6-2/TRBV6-3 | ASSALAGRIYNEQF
TRBJ2-3 | TRBV2 | ASSDHLSDTQY
TRBJ1-5 | TRBV11-2 | ASKQDSNQPQH
TRBJ2-7 | TRBV2 | ASSEARGYEQY
TRBJ2-3 | TRBV4-1 | ASSQGASERRAETQY
TRBJ2-3 | TRBV4-3 | ASSQPSASGFTNTQY
TRBJ2-7 | TRBV6-5 | ASSYGASYEQY
TRBJ1-5 | TRBV6-2/TRBV6-3 | ASSYSSYSNQPQH
TRBJ1-5 | TRBV28 | ASSPTQIPQH
TRBJ2-3 | TRBV7-9 | ASSLVGGQY
TRBJ1-2 | TRBV6-7 | ASSYVLGDRGNYGYT
TRBJ1-5 | TRBV13 | ASAGGNQPQH
TRBJ2-3 | TRBV7-8 | ASSPFQGATDTQY
TRBJ2-7 | TRBV28 | ASSSRQGVDEQY
TRBJ2-4 | TRBV3-1 | ASSRGGAKNIQY
TRBJ1-1 | TRBV28 | ASSLGVSEAF
TRBJ2-3 | TRBV5-4 | ASSPAGASTDTQY
TRBJ2-3 | TRBV6-6 | ASSWAGGRDTQY
TRBJ1-1 | TRBV12-3/TRBV12-4 | ATTALDTEAF
TRBJ2-7 | TRBV6-6 | ATAGTAYEQY
TRBJ2-5 | TRBV7-9 | ASGLALEGETQY
TRBJ1-1 | TRBV5-6 | ASSPDGNTEAF
TRBJ2-2 | TRBV4-3 | ASSQDGLPMAGELF
TRBJ2-7 | TRBV18 | ASSPIPESSLNYEQY
TRBJ2-7 | TRBV7-9 | ASSPDSEAGEQN
TRBJ2-7 | TRBV28 | ASSLPGTLILHELY
TRBJ2-3 | TRBV27 | ASSWGVRGTDTQY
TRBJ2-1 | TRBV29-1 | SVEVDEQF
TRBJ1-3 | TRBV13 | ASRTWGLRDSGNTIY
TRBJ1-1 | TRBV18 | ASSPVTGTEAF
TRBJ2-3 | TRBV10-3 | ANHGQTDGTDTQY
TRBJ2-5 | TRBV28 | ASSWGQGLLETQY
TRBJ1-5 | TRBV6-1 | ASKGLDLSLNQPQH
TRBJ2-5 | TRBV6-2/TRBV6-3 | ASSKMTSGGQETQY
TRBJ2-7 | TRBV10-3 | AISESDSPYEQY
TRBJ1-2 | TRBV7-9 | ASSYGTNYGYA
TRBJ2-7 | TRBV6-5 | ASSYTGTVGYEQY
TRBJ2-2 | TRBV13 | ASSSGMGTGELF
TRBJ2-2 | TRBV6-2/TRBV6-3 | ASSFPGLAGNTGELF
TRBJ2-5 | TRBV28 | ASGGADTQY
TRBJ2-5 | TRBV28 | ASSTREEAVRYNQETQY
TRBJ2-3 | TRBV12-3/TRBV12-4 | AVLDVNTDTQY